These 14 T cell receptor beta chains share one sample of origin, sequenced in a study of T cells in localized non-small cell lung cancer (TCRdb year 2020). The library was generated by the immunoSEQ multiplex PCR assay. What TCRdb holds here is the immuneACCESS table cut down to in-frame rearrangements. Part of the clones is not present; checked against another copy, under half of the missing clones reflect an unresolved V gene, and the others are unexplained. In all, the sample holds approximately 30,000 clones, and approximately 90% of those were seen once. Together, the top ten hold 10% to 15% of the sample. The sequenced sample was peripheral blood mononuclear cells, obtained before any cancer treatment. Receptor source: a female donor over 55 with stage II lung adenocarcinoma.

The chain is built from TRBV9 and TRBJ1-1, with D maybe TRBD1 (5 bases). Germline V gene data show CDR1 as SGDLS and CDR2 as YYNGEE. This CDR3 is 12 amino acids long. V lost 5 bases to trimming and J lost 1 base, with 6 bases between them. The CDR3 region is CASRGQNTEAFF. The DNA of the CDR3 is TGTGCCAGCAGGGGGCAGAACACTGAAGCTTTCTTT.

The J gene is TRBJ1-1, the V gene TRBV10-2, with D possibly being TRBD1 (6 bases). V gave up 1 base and J gave up 6 bases, with 18 bases separating them. The CDR3 is 16 amino acids. Germline V lookup: CDR1 WSHSY, CDR2 SAAADI. CDR3 sequence (DNA): TGCGCCAGCAGTGAGTGGGGGGGGCGGGGGGCTGCTGAAGCTTTCTTT. Protein sequence: CASSEWGGRGAAEAFF.

The genes are TRBV7-8 and TRBJ1-3; 7 bases align to TRBD1. The CDR3 loop spans 16 amino acids. Germline V gives CDR1 SGHVS, CDR2 FQNEAQ. With 0 bases clipped from V and 4 bases from J, the junction kept 6 bases outside the gene matches. The CDR3 here is CASSLASTGVGNTIYF. In DNA, the CDR3 is TGTGCCAGCAGCTTAGCTTCTACAGGGGTGGGAAACACCATATATTTT.

The J gene is TRBJ2-1, the V gene TRBV7-8; 10 bases match TRBD1. The CDR3 covers 15 residues. The V gene's germline CDR1 is SGHVS and CDR2 FQNEAQ. After removal of 5 bases from V and 4 bases from J, the junction contained 5 bases not matched to a gene. The CDR3 DNA follows: TGTGCCAGCAGCGGAGACAGGGGGCAATACAATGAGCAGTTCTTC. Translation: CASSGDRGQYNEQFF.

The chain employs TRBV28 and TRBJ2-2; D perhaps matches TRBD1 (6 bases). There are 15 residues in the CDR3. Germline-derived CDR1 and CDR2 are MDHEN and SYDVKM. Trimming pared 5 bases from V and 1 base from J, leaving 11 bases between. The CDR3 DNA follows: TGTGCCAGCAGTCGTGACAGGAGGAACACCGGGGAGCTGTTTTTT. It specifies CASSRDRRNTGELFF. Based on the CDR3 plus reference TRBV28 and TRBJ2-2, the full variable domain is DVKVTQSSRYLVKRTGEKVFLECVQDMDHENMFWYRQDPGLGLRLIYFSYDVKMKEKGDIPEGYSVSREKKERFSLILESASTNQTSMYLCASSRDRRNTGELFFGEGSRLTVL.

The genes are TRBV10-2 and TRBJ1-4; 9 nucleotides match TRBD1. Germline V CDR1 and CDR2: WSHSY, SAAADI. The CDR3 has 15 residues. The V gene end was trimmed by 3 bases and the J gene end by 5 bases; junction bases not matched to a gene: 4. In DNA, the CDR3 is TGCGCCAGCAGTGATCCGGGACAGGGAAATGAAAAACTGTTTTTT. It specifies CASSDPGQGNEKLFF.

The rearrangement uses TRBV2 and TRBJ1-4, with a possible D match to TRBD1 (6 bases). Germline CDR1 and CDR2: SNHLY and FYNNEI. Between the trimmed V and J ends, which lost 8 bases and 2 bases, there was a span of 9 bases. The CDR3 sequence is 13 residues long. CDR3 bases: TGTGCCAGCCGGGACAACACTAATGAAAAACTGTTTTTT. Protein sequence: CASRDNTNEKLFF. The full variable domain, in which reference TRBV2 and TRBJ1-4 provide the parts outside the CDR3, is EPEVTQTPSHQVTQMGQEVILRCVPISNHLYFYWYRQILGQKVEFLVSFYNNEISEKSEIFDDQFSVERPDGSNFTLKIRSTKLEDSAMYFCASRDNTNEKLFFGSGTQLSVL.

The chain links TRBV7-9 to TRBJ2-2; D perhaps matches TRBD2 (5 bases). CDR1 and CDR2 from the germline V gene are SEHNR and FQNEAQ (reference sequence). The length of the CDR3 is 17 residues. Trimming cost V 5 bases and J 0 bases, with 16 bases left between them. CDR3: CASSPPAGIPNTGELFF. CDR3 DNA sequence: TGTGCCAGCAGCCCCCCAGCCGGGATTCCGAACACCGGGGAGCTGTTTTTT.

This clone was counted a single time. Other DNA sequences from this sample encode an identical CDR3 as well. The chain links TRBV27 to TRBJ1-5; TRBD1 matches at 11 bases. The germline V gene encodes CDR1 MNHEY and CDR2 SMNVEV (reference sequence). The CDR3 runs 13 residues. V lost 6 bases, J lost 5 bases, and 0 bases stayed unmatched. Here the CDR3 reads CASRGQGDQPQHF. In nucleotides, the CDR3 is TGTGCCAGCAGGGGACAGGGGGATCAGCCCCAGCATTTT.

The chain joins TRBV7-2 to TRBJ2-3; D unresolved. The CDR3 contains 13 residues. Germline CDR1 and CDR2: SGHTA and FQGNSA. The V gene lost 5 bases and the J gene lost 4 bases, with 10 bases spanning the gap. CDR3 in DNA: TGTGCCAGCAGCACCCTGAGCCCAGATACGCAGTATTTT. The encoded protein is CASSTLSPDTQYF.

The table lists this clone with a count of one. The chain is built from TRBV7-2 and TRBJ1-5; 7 bases are a match to TRBD1. The germline V gene has CDR1 SGHTA and CDR2 FQGNSA. The V gene end was trimmed by 5 bases and the J gene end by 2 bases; junction bases not matched to a gene: 3. This CDR3 has 14 amino acids. The CDR3 DNA reads as TGTGCCAGCAGCCCTGGACAGGGCAATCAGCCCCAGCATTTT. It yields the protein CASSPGQGNQPQHF.

This chain joins TRBV19 and TRBJ1-2; D is undetermined. This CDR3 has 15 residues. Trimming stripped 6 bases from V and 0 bases from J, with 14 bases between. CDR1 and CDR2 from the germline V gene are LNHDA and SQIVND (reference sequence). The CDR3 spells CASSTGSLSNYGYTF. The DNA of the CDR3 is TGTGCCAGTAGCACCGGGAGCCTCTCTAACTATGGCTACACCTTC.

The V call is TRBV6-5, the J call TRBJ2-1; weak D call: TRBD2 (5 bases). The CDR3 loop spans 15 amino acids. V lost 0 bases, J lost 3 bases, and 9 bases lay in between. Germline values: CDR1 MNHEY, CDR2 SVGAGI. The DNA for the CDR3 is TGTGCCAGCAGTTACTCGTTCGCGGGCTACAATGAGCAGTTCTTC. It yields the protein CASSYSFAGYNEQFF.

The chain links TRBV13 to TRBJ1-1; D remains ambiguous. Germline assignment: CDR1 PRHDT and CDR2 FYEKMQ (reference sequence). Trimming shortened V by 4 bases and J by 4 bases, and 16 bases separated the two germline ends. This CDR3 region has 15 residues. The CDR3 loop reads CASSSAGIEGTEAFF. In DNA, the CDR3 is TGTGCCAGCAGCTCCGCGGGGATCGAGGGCACTGAAGCTTTCTTT.